The present T cell receptor (beta chain) was sequenced within a study of blood T cells in healthy people across ages. The CDR3 has 14 residues. Germline assignment: CDR1 LGHNA and CDR2 YNFKEQ. Between the trimmed V and J ends, which lost 0 bases and 10 bases, there was a span of 10 bases. With a J-beta primer mix and a sample-barcoded 5' primer, a second PCR ran about 6 to 11 cycles. TCRdb reprocessed the 5' RACE reads via MiXCR and lists one record per CDR3 protein. The sample includes hundreds of thousands of distinct CDR3 sequences, more than 50% of them seen just once. This clonotype originated in a man aged 35 to 55 in good health. The chain recombines TRBV4-2 with TRBJ1-6; D is undetermined. The sequenced material came from blood. CDR3 sequence: CASSQDPSVSPLHF. The CDR3 DNA sequence: TGTGCCAGCAGCCAAGATCCATCAGTCTCACCCCTCCACTTT.